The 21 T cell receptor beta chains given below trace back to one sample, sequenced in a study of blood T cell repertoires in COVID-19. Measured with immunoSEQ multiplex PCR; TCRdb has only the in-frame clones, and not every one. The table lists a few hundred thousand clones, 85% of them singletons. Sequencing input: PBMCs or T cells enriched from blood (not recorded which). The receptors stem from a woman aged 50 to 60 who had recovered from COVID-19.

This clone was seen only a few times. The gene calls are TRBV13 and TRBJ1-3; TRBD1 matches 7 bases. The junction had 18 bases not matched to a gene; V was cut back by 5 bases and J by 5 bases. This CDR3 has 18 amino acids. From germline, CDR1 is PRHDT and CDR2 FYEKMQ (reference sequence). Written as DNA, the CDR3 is TGTGCCAGCAGCCAAGAAATCCACCGACAGGGTATGCGAAACACCATATATTTT. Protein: CASSQEIHRQGMRNTIYF.

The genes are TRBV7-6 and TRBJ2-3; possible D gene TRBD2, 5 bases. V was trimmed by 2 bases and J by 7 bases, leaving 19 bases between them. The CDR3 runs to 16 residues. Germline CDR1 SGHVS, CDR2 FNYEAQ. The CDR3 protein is CASSLIGSGPPNTQYF. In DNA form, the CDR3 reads TGTGCCAGCAGCTTAATAGGAAGCGGCCCCCCGAATACGCAGTATTTT.

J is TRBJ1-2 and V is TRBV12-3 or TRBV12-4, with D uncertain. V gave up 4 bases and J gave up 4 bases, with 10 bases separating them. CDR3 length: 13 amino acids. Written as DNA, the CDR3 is TGTGCCAGCAGTTCGTCCGGTCGCTATGGCTACACCTTC. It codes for CASSSSGRYGYTF.

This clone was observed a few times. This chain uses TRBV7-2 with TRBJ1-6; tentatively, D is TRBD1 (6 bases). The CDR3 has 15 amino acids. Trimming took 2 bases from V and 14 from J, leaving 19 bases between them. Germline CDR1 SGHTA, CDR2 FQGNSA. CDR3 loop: CASSLRGWEGGTLHF. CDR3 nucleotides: TGTGCCAGCAGCTTAAGGGGATGGGAGGGGGGCACCCTCCACTTT.

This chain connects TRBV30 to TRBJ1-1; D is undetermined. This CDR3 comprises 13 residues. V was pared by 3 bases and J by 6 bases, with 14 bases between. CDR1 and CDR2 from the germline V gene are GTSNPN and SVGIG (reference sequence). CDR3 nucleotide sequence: TGTGCCTGGAGACGCACGGGCGGGTCTGAAGCTTTCTTT. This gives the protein CAWRRTGGSEAFF.

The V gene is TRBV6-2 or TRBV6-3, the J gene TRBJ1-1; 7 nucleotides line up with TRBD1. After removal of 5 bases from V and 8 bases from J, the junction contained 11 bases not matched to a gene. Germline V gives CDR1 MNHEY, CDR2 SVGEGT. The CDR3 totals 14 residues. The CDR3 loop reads CASSGPGGRVEAFF. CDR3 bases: TGTGCCAGCAGTGGACCAGGGGGGCGGGTGGAAGCTTTCTTT.

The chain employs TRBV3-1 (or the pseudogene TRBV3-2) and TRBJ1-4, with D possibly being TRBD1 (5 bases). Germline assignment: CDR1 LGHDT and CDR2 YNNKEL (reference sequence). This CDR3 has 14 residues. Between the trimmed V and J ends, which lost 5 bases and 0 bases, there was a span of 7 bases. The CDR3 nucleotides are TGTGCCAGCAGCAGGGGTGCAACTAATGAAAAACTGTTTTTT. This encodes CASSRGATNEKLFF.

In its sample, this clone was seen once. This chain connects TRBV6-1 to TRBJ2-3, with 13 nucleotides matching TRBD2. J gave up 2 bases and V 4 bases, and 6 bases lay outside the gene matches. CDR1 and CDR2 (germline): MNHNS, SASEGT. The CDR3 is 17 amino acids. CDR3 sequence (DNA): TGTGCCAGCAGTGCACGACTAGCGGGGGGACCCACAGATACGCAGTATTTT. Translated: CASSARLAGGPTDTQYF.

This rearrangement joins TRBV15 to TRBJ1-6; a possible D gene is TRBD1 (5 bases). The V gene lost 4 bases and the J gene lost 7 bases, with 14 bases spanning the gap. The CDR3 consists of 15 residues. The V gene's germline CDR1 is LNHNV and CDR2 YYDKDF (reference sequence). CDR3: CATSTVRVKNSPLHF. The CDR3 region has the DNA TGTGCCACCAGCACAGTCAGGGTCAAAAATTCACCCCTCCACTTT.

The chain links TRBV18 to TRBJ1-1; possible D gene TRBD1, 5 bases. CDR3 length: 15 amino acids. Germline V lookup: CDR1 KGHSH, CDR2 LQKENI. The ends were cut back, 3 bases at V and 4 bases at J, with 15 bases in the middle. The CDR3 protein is CASSPIVGGVTEAFF. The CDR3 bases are TGTGCCAGCTCACCTATCGTGGGGGGGGTCACTGAAGCTTTCTTT.

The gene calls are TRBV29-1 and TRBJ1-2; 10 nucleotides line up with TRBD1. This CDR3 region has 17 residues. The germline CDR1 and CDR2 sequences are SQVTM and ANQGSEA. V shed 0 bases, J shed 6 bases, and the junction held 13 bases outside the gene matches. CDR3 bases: TGCAGCGTTGAAGAGGGGTTTAGCGGACAGGGGGTTAATGGCTACACCTTC. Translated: CSVEEGFSGQGVNGYTF. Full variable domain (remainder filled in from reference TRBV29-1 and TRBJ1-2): SAVISQKPSRDICQRGTSLTIQCQVDSQVTMMFWYRQQPGQSLTLIATANQGSEATYESGFVIDKFPISRPNLTFSTLTVSNMSPEDSSIYLCSVEEGFSGQGVNGYTFGSGTRLTVV.

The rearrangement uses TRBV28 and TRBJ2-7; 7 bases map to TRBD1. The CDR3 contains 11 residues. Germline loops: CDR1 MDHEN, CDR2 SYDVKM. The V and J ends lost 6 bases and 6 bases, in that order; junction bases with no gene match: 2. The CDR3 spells CASRRGREQYF. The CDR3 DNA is TGTGCCAGCAGGAGGGGGCGCGAGCAGTACTTC.

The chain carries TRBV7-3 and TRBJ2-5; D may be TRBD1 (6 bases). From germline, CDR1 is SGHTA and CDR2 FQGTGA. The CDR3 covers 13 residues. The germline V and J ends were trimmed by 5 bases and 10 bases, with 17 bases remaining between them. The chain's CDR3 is CASSAGQYGDQYF. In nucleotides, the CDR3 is TGTGCCAGCAGCGCTGGACAGTATGGGGACCAGTACTTC.

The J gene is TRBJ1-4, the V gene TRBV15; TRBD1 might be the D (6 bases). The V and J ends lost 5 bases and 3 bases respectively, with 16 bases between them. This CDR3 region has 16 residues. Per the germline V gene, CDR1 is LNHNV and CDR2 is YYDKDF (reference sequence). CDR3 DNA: TGTGCCACCAGCGAAGAGTTGGACAGACCTAATGAAAAACTGTTTTTT. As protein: CATSEELDRPNEKLFF.

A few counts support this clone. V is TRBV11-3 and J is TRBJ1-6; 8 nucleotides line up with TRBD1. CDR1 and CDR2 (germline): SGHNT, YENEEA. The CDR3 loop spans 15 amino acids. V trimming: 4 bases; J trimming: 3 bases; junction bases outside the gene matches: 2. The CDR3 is CASSSGQDYNSPLHF. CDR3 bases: TGTGCCAGCAGCTCGGGACAGGACTATAATTCACCCCTCCACTTT.

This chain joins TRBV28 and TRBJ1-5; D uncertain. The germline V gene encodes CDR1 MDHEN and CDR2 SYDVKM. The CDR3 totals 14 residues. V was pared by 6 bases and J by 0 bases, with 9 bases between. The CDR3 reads CASRSRNSNQPQHF. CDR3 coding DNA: TGTGCCAGCAGAAGCCGCAATAGCAATCAGCCCCAGCATTTT.

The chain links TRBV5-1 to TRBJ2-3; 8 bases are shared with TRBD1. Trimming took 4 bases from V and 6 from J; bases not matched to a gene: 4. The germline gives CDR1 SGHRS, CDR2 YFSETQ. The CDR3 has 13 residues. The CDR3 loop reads CASSRTGYDTQYF. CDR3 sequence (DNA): TGCGCCAGCAGCCGGACAGGGTACGATACGCAGTATTTT.

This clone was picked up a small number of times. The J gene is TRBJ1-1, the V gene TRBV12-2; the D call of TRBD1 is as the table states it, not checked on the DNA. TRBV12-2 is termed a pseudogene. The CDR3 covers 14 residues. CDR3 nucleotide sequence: TGTGCAAGTCGCTCTCCTCGCCAGTCCACTGAAGCTTTCTTT. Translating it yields CASRSPRQSTEAFF.

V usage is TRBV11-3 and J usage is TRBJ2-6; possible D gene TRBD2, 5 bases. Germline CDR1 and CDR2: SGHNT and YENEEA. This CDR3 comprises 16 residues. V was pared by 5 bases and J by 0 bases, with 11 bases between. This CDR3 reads CASSPGLFSGANVLTF. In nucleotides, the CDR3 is TGTGCCAGCAGCCCCGGACTGTTCTCTGGGGCCAACGTCCTGACTTTC.

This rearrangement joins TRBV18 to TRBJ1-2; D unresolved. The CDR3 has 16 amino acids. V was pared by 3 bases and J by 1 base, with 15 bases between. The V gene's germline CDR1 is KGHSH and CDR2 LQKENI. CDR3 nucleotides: TGTGCCAGCTCACCCCGACCAGCGTTGTTTAACTATGGCTACACCTTC. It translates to CASSPRPALFNYGYTF.

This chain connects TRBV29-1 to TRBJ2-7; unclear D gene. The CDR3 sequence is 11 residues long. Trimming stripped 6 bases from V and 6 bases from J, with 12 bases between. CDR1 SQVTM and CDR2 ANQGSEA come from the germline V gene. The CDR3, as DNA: TGCAGCGTCCCCGACGGCGGCGAGCAGTACTTC. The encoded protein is CSVPDGGEQYF.